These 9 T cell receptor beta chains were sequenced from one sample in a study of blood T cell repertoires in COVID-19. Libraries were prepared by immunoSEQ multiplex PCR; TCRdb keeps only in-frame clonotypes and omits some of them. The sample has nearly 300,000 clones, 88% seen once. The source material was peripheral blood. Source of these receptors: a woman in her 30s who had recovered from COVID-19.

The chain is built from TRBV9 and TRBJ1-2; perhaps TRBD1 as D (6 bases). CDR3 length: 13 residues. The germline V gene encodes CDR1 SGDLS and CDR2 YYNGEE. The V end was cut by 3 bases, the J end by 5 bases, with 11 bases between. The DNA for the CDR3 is TGTGCCAGCAGCGCGACAGGAGATTATGGCTACACCTTC. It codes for CASSATGDYGYTF.

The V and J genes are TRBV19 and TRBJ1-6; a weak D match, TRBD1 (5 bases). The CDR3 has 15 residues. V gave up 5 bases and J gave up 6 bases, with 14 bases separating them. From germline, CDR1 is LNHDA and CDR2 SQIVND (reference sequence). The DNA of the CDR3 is TGTGCCAGTAGTGGAGGGCGGACAAGTAATTCACCCCTCCACTTT. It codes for CASSGGRTSNSPLHF.

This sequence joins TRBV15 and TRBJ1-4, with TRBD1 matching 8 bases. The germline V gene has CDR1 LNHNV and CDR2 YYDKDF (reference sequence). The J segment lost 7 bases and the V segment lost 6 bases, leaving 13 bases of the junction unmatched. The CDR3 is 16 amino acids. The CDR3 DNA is TGTGCCACCAGTCCGCCCGCTGGACAGGGCCCTGAAAAACTGTTTTTT. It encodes CATSPPAGQGPEKLFF.

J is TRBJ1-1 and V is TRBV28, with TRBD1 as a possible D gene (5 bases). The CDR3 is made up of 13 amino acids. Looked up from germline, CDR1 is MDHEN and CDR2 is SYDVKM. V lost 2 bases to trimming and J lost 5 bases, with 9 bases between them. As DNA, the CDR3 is TGTGCCAGCAGTTTACAGGGTCTGACTGAAGCTTTCTTT. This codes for CASSLQGLTEAFF.

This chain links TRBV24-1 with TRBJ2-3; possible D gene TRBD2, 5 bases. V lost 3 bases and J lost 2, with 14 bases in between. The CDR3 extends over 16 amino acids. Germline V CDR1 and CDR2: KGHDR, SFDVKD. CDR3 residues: CATSDPLGGFTDTQYF. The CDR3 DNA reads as TGTGCCACCAGTGATCCTCTAGGAGGCTTCACAGATACGCAGTATTTT.

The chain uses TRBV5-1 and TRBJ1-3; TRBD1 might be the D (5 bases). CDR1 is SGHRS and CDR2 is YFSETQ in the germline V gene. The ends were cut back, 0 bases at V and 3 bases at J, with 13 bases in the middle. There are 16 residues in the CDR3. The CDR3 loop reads CASSLGSGGVGNTIYF. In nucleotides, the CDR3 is TGCGCCAGCAGCTTGGGGAGCGGGGGAGTTGGAAACACCATATATTTT.

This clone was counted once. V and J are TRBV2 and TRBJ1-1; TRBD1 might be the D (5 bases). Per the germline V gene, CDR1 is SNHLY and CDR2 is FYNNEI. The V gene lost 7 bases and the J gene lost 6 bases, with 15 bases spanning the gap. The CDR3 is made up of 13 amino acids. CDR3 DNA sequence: TGTGCCAGCATGGGGGGGGGTTATCCTGAAGCTTTCTTT. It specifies CASMGGGYPEAFF.

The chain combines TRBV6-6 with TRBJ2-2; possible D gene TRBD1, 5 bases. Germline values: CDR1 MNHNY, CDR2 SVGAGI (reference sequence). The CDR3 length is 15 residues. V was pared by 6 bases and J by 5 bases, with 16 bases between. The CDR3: CASSPVKGETGELFF. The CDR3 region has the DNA TGTGCCAGCAGCCCCGTTAAAGGGGAAACCGGGGAGCTGTTTTTT.

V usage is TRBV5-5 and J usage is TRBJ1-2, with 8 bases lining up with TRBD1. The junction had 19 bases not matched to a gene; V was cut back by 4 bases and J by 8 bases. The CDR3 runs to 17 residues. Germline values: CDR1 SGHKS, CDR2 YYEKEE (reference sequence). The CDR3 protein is CASSSLGRGQGSWGYTF. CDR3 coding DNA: TGTGCCAGCAGCAGCCTCGGCAGGGGGCAGGGTTCGTGGGGCTACACCTTC.